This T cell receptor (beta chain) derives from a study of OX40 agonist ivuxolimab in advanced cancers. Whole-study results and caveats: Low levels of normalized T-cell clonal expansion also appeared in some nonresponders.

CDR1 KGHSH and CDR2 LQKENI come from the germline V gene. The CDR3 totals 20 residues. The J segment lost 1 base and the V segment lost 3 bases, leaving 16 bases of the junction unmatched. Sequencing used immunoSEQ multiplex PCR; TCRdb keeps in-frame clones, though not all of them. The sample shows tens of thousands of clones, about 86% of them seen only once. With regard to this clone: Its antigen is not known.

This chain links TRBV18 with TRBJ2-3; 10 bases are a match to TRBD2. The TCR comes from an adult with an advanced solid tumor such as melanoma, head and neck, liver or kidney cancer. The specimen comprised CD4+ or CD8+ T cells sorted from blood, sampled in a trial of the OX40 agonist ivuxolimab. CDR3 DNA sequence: TGTGCCAGCTCACCTCTATCGAGTCAGCGGGGGGGCATCGGCACAGATACGCAGTATTTT. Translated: CASSPLSSQRGGIGTDTQYF.